The clone carrying this T cell receptor beta chain showed up just a few times. CDR3 size: 17 residues. Trimming at V came to 5 bases and at J to 1 base, leaving 13 bases not matched to a gene. Germline values: CDR1 SGHTA, CDR2 FQGNSA. The sample originates from a study of T-cell reconstitution after alpha-beta-depleted transplantation in children. The TCRbeta library was prepared with unique molecular identifiers. TCRdb ran MiXCR on the PCR reads and lists one entry per CDR3 protein. This table has 600,000 to 700,000 distinct CDR3 sequences, about 15% appearing once. The V and J genes are TRBV7-2 and TRBJ1-1; 7 bases are shared with TRBD1. Sequenced material: PBMCs from the stem cell graft donor, taken from the stem cell graft. This TCR was sampled from a human donor who donated a stem cell graft to a child with acute myeloid leukemia. The CDR3 sequence is CASSLLPGGPPNTEAFF. CDR3 DNA: TGTGCCAGCAGCCTGCTTCCAGGGGGACCCCCGAACACTGAAGCTTTCTTT.